The 5 T cell receptor beta chains below were found in one sample sequenced in a study of early T cells in non-severe SARS-CoV-2 infection. MiXCR, applied by TCRdb to the 5' RACE reads, yields one record per CDR3 protein. The repertoire holds tens of thousands of distinct CDR3 sequences, with 12% as singletons. The sequenced sample consisted of whole blood. These receptors all come from an adult who was a healthcare worker with PCR-confirmed SARS-CoV-2 infection or an uninfected control (not recorded which).

V usage is TRBV12-3 or TRBV12-4 and J usage is TRBJ2-3; D gene unclear. V was trimmed by 3 bases and J by 0 bases, leaving 10 bases between them. There are 15 residues in the CDR3. The CDR3 loop is CASSFEQSSTDTQYF. The CDR3 nucleotides read TGTGCCAGCAGTTTTGAACAGTCGAGCACAGATACGCAGTATTTT.

The rearrangement joins TRBV2 to TRBJ2-2; no reliable D call. Germline CDR1 reads SNHLY; CDR2 reads FYNNEI. This CDR3 spans 16 amino acids. V lost 3 bases and J lost 0, with 11 bases in between. The chain's CDR3 is CASSESGLTNTGELFF. The DNA for the CDR3 is TGTGCCAGCAGTGAGTCGGGTCTAACGAACACCGGGGAGCTGTTTTTT.

The chain carries TRBV19 and TRBJ2-4; D is unclear. This CDR3 is 16 amino acids long. In germline, CDR1 is LNHDA, CDR2 SQIVND (reference sequence). V gave up 0 bases and J gave up 0 bases, with 9 bases separating them. The CDR3 loop reads CASSIDVSGAKNIQYF. CDR3 nucleotides: TGTGCCAGTAGTATAGACGTTTCGGGAGCCAAAAACATTCAGTACTTC.

This clonotype was detected ten times or more. This chain links TRBV20-1 with TRBJ1-2, with 7 bases fitting TRBD1. J gave up 5 bases and V 0 bases, and 9 bases lay outside the gene matches. The CDR3 spans 15 residues. In germline, CDR1 is DFQATT, CDR2 SNEGSKA (reference sequence). As DNA, the CDR3 is TGCAGTGCTAGAGATGGGAGGGGGCTAACGTATGGCTACACCTTC. Its protein is CSARDGRGLTYGYTF.

The chain is built from TRBV20-1 and TRBJ1-1; possibly TRBD1 for D (5 bases). The V end was cut by 3 bases, the J end by 2 bases, with 16 bases between. The CDR3 is 15 residues long. Germline V gene sequence: CDR1 DFQATT, CDR2 SNEGSKA (reference sequence). The CDR3 loop is CSASPSGTVNTEAFF. The CDR3 DNA is TGCAGTGCTAGCCCGTCCGGGACGGTAAACACTGAAGCTTTCTTT.